Each of the 29 T cell receptor beta chains below was sequenced from the same sample in a study of tumor and adjacent non-tumor tissue in lung cancer (dated by TCRdb to the late 2010s). Receptors were amplified or captured by multiplex PCR. For sequencing, an Illumina HiSeq 2500 was employed. TCRbeta libraries were constructed through three rounds of nested PCR with primers (Table S4) according to protocols adapted from ARM-PCR. TCRdb reprocessing: public reads trimmed at Q25 with fastp, clones called with MiXCR, in-frame beta chains kept. Rows merge per CDR3 protein into single entries with the most common DNA and genes. The table for this sample lists 100,000 to 150,000 distinct CDR3 sequences; around three fifths of them were counted only once. The ten largest account for more than 10% of the sample. RNA was isolated from bulk unsorted tissue, and RNA quality was assessed with a NanoDrop ND-1000 and an Agilent 2100.

Sequences were obtained from lung tumor tissue. All receptors come from a man aged 30 to 39 with non-small cell lung cancer.

As to this clonotype: Relative to the germline gene, one junction end is altered; a read error may explain this. The rearrangement links TRBV29-1 to TRBJ2-1; TRBD1 agrees at 7 bases. The germline gives CDR1 SQVTM, CDR2 ANQGSEA. This CDR3 region has 14 residues. CDR3 amino acids: CCAEGTVRFNDQFF. CDR3 in DNA: TGCTGCGCCGAAGGGACAGTGCGCTTCAATGACCAGTTCTTC.

V is TRBV12-3 or TRBV12-4 and J is TRBJ2-5, with D possibly being TRBD1 (5 bases). The CDR3 is made up of 14 amino acids. With 5 bases removed from V and 1 base from J, the gap between germline ends came to 11 bases. CDR3 amino acids: CASSIQESQETQYF. CDR3 DNA sequence: TGTGCCAGCAGTATACAGGAGAGCCAAGAGACCCAGTACTTC.

The sample holds many counts of this clonotype. The chain joins TRBV10-3 to TRBJ1-6; 8 nucleotides match TRBD1. V shed 8 bases and J 1 base; nucleotides not matched to a gene: 10. Germline CDR1 and CDR2: ENHRY and SYGVKD. There are 17 residues in the CDR3. The CDR3 loop reads CAIAPRQGASYNSPLHF. The CDR3 bases are TGTGCCATCGCCCCTCGGCAGGGGGCATCCTATAATTCACCCCTCCACTTT.

Turning to this clonotype: An end of the junction differs from the germline gene, which may be a read error. Here the CDR3 reads CASCLGGTYNEQFF. The CDR3 DNA reads TGCGCCAGCTGCTTAGGGGGCACCTACAATGAGCAGTTCTTC. V is TRBV5-1 and J is TRBJ2-1, with 7 nucleotides matching TRBD1. This CDR3 is built from 14 residues. The germline V gene encodes CDR1 SGHRS and CDR2 YFSETQ.

This sequence joins TRBV4-1 and TRBJ2-1, with D unclear. The assigned J gene may be wrong: the sequence end matches TRBJ2-7 better. This CDR3 spans 15 amino acids. CDR1 MGHRA and CDR2 YSYEKL come from the germline V gene. The CDR3 sequence is CASSQADTEGYEQYF. The DNA of the CDR3 is TGCGCCAGCAGCCAAGCCGACACTGAAGGCTACGAGCAGTACTTC.

Points on this clonotype: Relative to the germline gene, one junction end is altered; a read error may explain this. The V and J genes are TRBV11-2 and TRBJ2-1; no firm D call. Germline CDR1 reads SGHAT; CDR2 reads FQNNGV. This CDR3 contains 13 residues. The CDR3 DNA reads TGTGCCAGCAGCTTAGATCTGTACAATGAGCACTTCTTC. This translates into CASSLDLYNEHFF.

Turning to this clonotype: At one of its ends the junction is not consistent with the germline gene, which may arise from a read error. This sequence joins TRBV18 and TRBJ2-3, with a possible D match to TRBD2 (5 bases). The CDR3 contains 15 residues. Germline lookup yields CDR1 KGHSH and CDR2 LQKENI. The CDR3 is CTSSPDYLSTDTQYF. CDR3 sequence (DNA): TGTACCAGCTCACCAGACTACCTTAGCACAGATACGCAGTATTTT.

The CDR3 is CASRWGHPPSQPQHF. The CDR3 DNA reads TGTGCTAGCCGATGGGGACACCCCCCCAGTCAGCCCCAGCATTTT. This sequence joins TRBV6-6 and TRBJ1-5; D possibly corresponds to TRBD1 (6 bases). The CDR3 is 15 amino acids. The V gene's germline CDR1 is MNHNY and CDR2 SVGAGI (reference sequence).

In its sample, this clonotype was seen many times. The chain employs TRBV6-4 and TRBJ2-1, with D perhaps matching TRBD1 or TRBD2 (5 bases each). The CDR3 has 16 residues. Trimming took 4 bases from V and 1 from J, leaving 14 bases between them. Germline V gives CDR1 MRHNA, CDR2 SNTAGT. The CDR3 sequence: CASSVVHGASYNEQFF. The CDR3, as DNA: TGTGCCAGCAGTGTCGTTCACGGGGCGTCCTACAATGAGCAGTTCTTC.

Details on this clonotype: Since a much larger clone is just one base distant, this may be a read error. CDR3 loop: CASSEWSGRAANEHFF. The CDR3 DNA reads TGCGCCAGCAGTGAGTGGTCCGGGAGGGCCGCCAATGAGCATTTCTTC. V is TRBV10-2 and J is TRBJ2-1; 8 positions match TRBD2. The CDR3 is made up of 16 amino acids. Germline CDR1 reads WSHSY; CDR2 reads SAAADI.

This clonotype has more than one count but fewer than ten. A much larger clone is a single base away; this may be a read error. The V gene is TRBV21-1, the J gene TRBJ1-5. TRBV21-1 is shown as a pseudogene. The CDR3 consists of 15 residues. CDR3 nucleotide sequence: TGTGCCAGCAGCAAACTTCGTTTTTCCAATCAGCCCCAGCATTTT. It encodes CASSKLRFSNQPQHF.

This clonotype has at least ten counts. The chain joins TRBV20-1 to TRBJ2-7; D could derive from TRBD1 or TRBD2 (5 bases each). Trimming cost V 5 bases and J 4 bases, with 18 bases left between them. From germline, CDR1 is DFQATT and CDR2 SNEGSKA (reference sequence). This CDR3 region has 14 residues. The CDR3 protein is CSASPSGTAYEQYF. For the CDR3, the DNA is TGCAGTGCTTCACCCTCCGGGACGGCGTACGAGCAGTACTTC.

On this clonotype: In this CDR3 the conserved last residue, phenylalanine or tryptophan, is missing, so a read error is likely. The gene calls are TRBV4-3 and TRBJ2-3; TRBD1 or TRBD2 may be the D gene (5 bases each). This CDR3 has 19 residues. Germline values: CDR1 LGHNA, CDR2 YSLEER. The DNA for the CDR3 is TGCGCCAGCAGCCAAGAATCTGCAGGGAGATCTACGGGCACAGTTACGCAGTATTCT. Encoded protein: CASSQESAGRSTGTVTQYS.

For this clonotype: At one boundary the junction diverges from the germline segment, which might be a read error. V gene TRBV6-1 combines with J gene TRBJ2-1; no clear D gene. CDR3 length: 10 residues. Germline V gene sequence: CDR1 MNHNS, CDR2 SASEGT. The chain's CDR3 is CTSSEGPGSF. In DNA, the CDR3 is TGTACCAGCAGTGAAGGCCCAGGAAGCTTC.

With regard to this clonotype: A read error is likely, as this CDR3 ends without the conserved phenylalanine or tryptophan. The chain carries TRBV20-1 and TRBJ1-5; weak D call: TRBD1 (5 bases). The germline V and J ends were trimmed by 3 bases and 3 bases, with 12 bases remaining between them. Germline V gene sequence: CDR1 DFQATT, CDR2 SNEGSKA (reference sequence). The CDR3 consists of 14 residues. The CDR3 coding sequence is TGCAGTGCTAGTGGAGGACATCTCAATCAGCCCCAGCATTTG. This translates into CSASGGHLNQPQHL.

Points on this clonotype: It may be a read error: a sequence one base away is much more abundant. The chain uses TRBV6-2 or TRBV6-3 and TRBJ2-6; no clear D gene. Germline-derived CDR1 and CDR2 are MNHEY and SVGEGT. The CDR3 spans 15 residues. CDR3 bases: TGTGCCAGCAGTTTACAGTCGTCTGAGGCCAACGTCCTGACTTTC. It codes for CASSLQSSEANVLTF.

To note about this clonotype: A read error is possible here, since a much larger clone lies one base away. The rearrangement joins TRBV4-1 to TRBJ1-2; no reliable D call. Germline CDR1 MGHRA, CDR2 YSYEKL. The CDR3 spans 13 residues. As DNA, the CDR3 is TGCACCAGCAGCCAAGGCGTTGGCTATGGCTACACCTTC. Its translation: CTSSQGVGYGYTF.

As for this clonotype: The junction differs from germline at one of its ends, possibly a read error. CDR3 protein: CASRLDPAVTSTDTQYF. The CDR3 nucleotides read TGTGCCAGCAGATTAGATCCAGCAGTAACTAGCACAGATACGCAGTATTTT. V is TRBV11-3 and J is TRBJ2-3; the D is unclear. This CDR3 region has 17 residues. CDR1 and CDR2 from the germline V gene are SGHNT and YENEEA.

This clonotype was seen many times. This chain connects TRBV20-1 to TRBJ1-2, with D hard to call. The CDR3 length is 12 residues. Germline V CDR1 and CDR2: DFQATT, SNEGSKA (reference sequence). V dropped 0 bases and J dropped 7 bases, with 9 bases sitting between them. The CDR3 DNA reads as TGCAGTGCTAGAGACTCCGTACTTGGCTACACCTTC. It yields the protein CSARDSVLGYTF.

Notes on this clonotype: A much larger clone lies a single base off, so this may be a read error. The chain carries TRBV6-1 and TRBJ1-5; no definite D call. Germline loops: CDR1 MNHNS, CDR2 SASEGT. The CDR3 has 16 amino acids. The CDR3 bases are TGTGCCAGCAGTGAAAGGGCTGCTTTTAGCAATCAGCCCCACCATTTT. Protein sequence: CASSERAAFSNQPHHF.

The table lists this clonotype with many counts. This chain connects TRBV7-8 to TRBJ2-4; TRBD1 might be the D (5 bases). The CDR3 extends over 12 amino acids. With 5 bases removed from V and 9 bases from J, the gap between germline ends came to 11 bases. Germline V gives CDR1 SGHVS, CDR2 FQNEAQ. CDR3 bases: TGTGCCAGCAGCCCACAGGACGGCATTCAGTACTTC. This gives the protein CASSPQDGIQYF. The entire variable domain, with the rest obtained from reference TRBV7-8 and TRBJ2-4, is as follows: GAGVSQSPRYKVAKRGQDVALRCDPISGHVSLFWYQQALGQGPEFLTYFQNEAQLDKSGLPSDRFFAERPEGSVSTLKIQRTQQEDSAVYLCASSPQDGIQYFGAGTRLSVL.

On this clonotype: Germline is not matched at one junction end, which may reflect a read error. The chain combines TRBV6-5 with TRBJ2-7, with D unclear. This CDR3 has 11 residues. Germline V lookup: CDR1 MNHEY, CDR2 SVGAGI. This CDR3 reads CASSTLYERYF. The CDR3 DNA is TGTGCCAGCAGTACCCTCTACGAGCGGTACTTC.

This clonotype was counted once. The rearrangement links TRBV11-3 to TRBJ2-3; the D is unclear. V was trimmed by 0 bases and J by 11 bases, leaving 12 bases between them. This CDR3 has 13 amino acids. Per germline, CDR1 SGHNT and CDR2 YENEEA. This CDR3 is CASSLEDPAMQYF. CDR3 in DNA: TGTGCCAGCAGCTTAGAAGACCCCGCTATGCAGTATTTT. The full variable domain, completed using reference TRBV11-3 and TRBJ2-3, is EAGVVQSPRYKIIEKKQPVAFWCNPISGHNTLYWYLQNLGQGPELLIRYENEEAVDDSQLPKDRFSAERLKGVDSTLKIQPAELGDSAVYLCASSLEDPAMQYFGPGTRLTVL.

The chain is built from TRBV6-2 or TRBV6-3 and TRBJ2-7; D unresolved. V was clipped by 3 bases and J by 4 bases, with 4 bases between them. The germline V gene has CDR1 MNHEY and CDR2 SVGEGT. There are 11 residues in the CDR3. CDR3 region: CASSYHYEQYF. The CDR3 coding sequence is TGTGCCAGCAGTTATCATTACGAGCAGTACTTC.

A single count supports this clonotype. The V and J genes are TRBV12-3 or TRBV12-4 and TRBJ2-5; weak D call: TRBD2 (6 bases). The CDR3 loop spans 14 amino acids. The V end lost 2 bases, the J end lost 5 bases, and 12 bases lay between the germline ends. CDR3 protein: CASSLRAGYETQYF. The DNA of the CDR3 is TGTGCCAGCAGTTTAAGGGCGGGATATGAGACCCAGTACTTC.

V gene TRBV5-1 combines with J gene TRBJ2-3; D is possibly TRBD1 (6 bases). The CDR3 sequence is 14 residues long. Germline CDR1 SGHRS, CDR2 YFSETQ. Trimming took off 4 bases at V and 4 bases at J, with 13 bases between the two ends. CDR3 coding DNA: TGCGCCAGCAGCCGGGGAAGGGGGTCAGATACGCAGTATTTT. It codes for CASSRGRGSDTQYF.

Of note for this clonotype: A much larger clonotype is one base distant, so this may be a read error. CDR3 sequence reads: CASRNIQQTYTF. The CDR3 DNA reads as TGTGCCAGCAGGAATATACAGCAGACCTACACCTTC. The chain links TRBV12-3 or TRBV12-4 to TRBJ1-2, with D unclear. With 6 bases removed from V and 10 bases from J, the gap between germline ends came to 15 bases. There are 12 residues in the CDR3.

To note about this clonotype: No conserved phenylalanine or tryptophan is present at the end of the CDR3, so a read error is the likely explanation. This rearrangement joins TRBV12-3 or TRBV12-4 to TRBJ1-1, with a tentative D call TRBD1 (6 bases). The CDR3 is made up of 16 amino acids. The CDR3 sequence: CTSRPGTLMLNTEAFL. In DNA form, the CDR3 reads TGTACCAGCAGGCCCGGGACACTAATGTTGAATACTGAAGCTTTCTTG.

On this clonotype itself: At one end, the junction sequence differs from germline, possibly due to a read error. The chain recombines TRBV20-1 with TRBJ1-1; D not certain. The CDR3 is 12 residues long. Germline-derived CDR1 and CDR2 are DFQATT and SNEGSKA (reference sequence). The CDR3 DNA sequence: TGCAGTGCTAGATCGGTAAACACTGAAGTTTTCTTT. Amino acids: CSARSVNTEVFF.